The clone carrying this T cell receptor (beta chain) has only a few counts. Its matching antigen is unknown. The record originates from a study of cytotoxic CD8 clonotypes in ibrutinib-treated CLL. This table comes from immunoSEQ multiplex PCR, and its TCRdb copy is limited to in-frame clones, with some not included. This sample has about 130,000 clones; 60% to 85% occur once, and the top ten carry 4.5% to 6.5%. Study-wide results and caveats: Clonality rose at ibrutinib response and fell back toward baseline at progression. The study found baseline clonality above age-matched healthy donors, tracking circulating CD8+ T-cell counts. Sample timing was unmatched between remission and later-progressing patients; lymph nodes unstudied.

TCR beta libraries used approximately 2.2 micrograms of DNA from cryopreserved PBMCs. V lost 7 bases and J lost 4, with 13 bases in between. CDR1 is GTSNPN and CDR2 is SVGIG in the germline V gene (reference sequence). This CDR3 region has 12 residues. The receptor's source is a human donor with chronic lymphocytic leukemia. This chain connects TRBV30 to TRBJ1-1, with D uncertain. Sequencing used PBMCs, obtained after 24 months of ibrutinib treatment. DNA of the CDR3: TGTGCCTACCAACGTGGTGGCACTGAAGCTTTCTTT. Protein product: CAYQRGGTEAFF.